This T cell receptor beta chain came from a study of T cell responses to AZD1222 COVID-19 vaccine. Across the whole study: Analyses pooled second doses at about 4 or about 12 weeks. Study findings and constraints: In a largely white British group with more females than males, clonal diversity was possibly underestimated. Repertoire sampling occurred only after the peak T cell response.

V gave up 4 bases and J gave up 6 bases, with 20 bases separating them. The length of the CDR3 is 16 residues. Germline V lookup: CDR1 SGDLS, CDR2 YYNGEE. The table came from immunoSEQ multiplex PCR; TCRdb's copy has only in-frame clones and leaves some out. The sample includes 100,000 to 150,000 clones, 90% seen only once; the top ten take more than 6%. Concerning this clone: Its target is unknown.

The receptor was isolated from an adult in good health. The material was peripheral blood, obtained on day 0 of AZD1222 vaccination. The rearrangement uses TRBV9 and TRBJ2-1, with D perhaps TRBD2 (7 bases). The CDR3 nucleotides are TGTGCCAGCAGCCCCCGAGGGGGGGTAGTGGGCAATGAGCAGTTCTTC. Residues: CASSPRGGVVGNEQFF.